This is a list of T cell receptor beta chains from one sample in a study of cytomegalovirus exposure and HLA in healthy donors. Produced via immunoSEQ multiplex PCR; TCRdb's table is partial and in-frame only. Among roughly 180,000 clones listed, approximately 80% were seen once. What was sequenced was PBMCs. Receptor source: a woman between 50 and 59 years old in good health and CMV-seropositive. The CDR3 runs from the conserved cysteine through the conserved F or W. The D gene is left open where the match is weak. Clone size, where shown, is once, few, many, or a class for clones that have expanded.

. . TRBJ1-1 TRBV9 TGTGCCAGCAGCGTTGGAGGGTACACTGAAGCTTTCTTT CASSVGGYTEAFF
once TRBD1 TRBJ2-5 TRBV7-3 TGTGCCAGCAGCTCCACAGGGGCGGGTGGAGAGACCCAGTACTTC CASSSTGAGGETQYF
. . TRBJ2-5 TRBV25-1 TGTGCCAGCAGTGACCCTACGGGTCTAGCCACCCAGTACTTC CASSDPTGLATQYF
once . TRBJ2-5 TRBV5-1 TGCGCCAGCAGCCCTCACCCCCCGACGGACTCGAAAGAGACCCAGTACTTC CASSPHPPTDSKETQYF
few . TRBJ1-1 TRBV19 TGTGCCAGTAGGGGGGGGACGCACCTCGAAGCTTTCTTT CASRGGTHLEAFF
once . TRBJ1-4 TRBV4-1 TGCGCCAGCAGCCAAGTAAGGTTAGGGCAGGGTGGTGCAAAACTGTTTTTT CASSQVRLGQGGAKLFF
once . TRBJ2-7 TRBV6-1 TGTGCCAGCAGTATCGGGTCTTTCTACGAGCAGTACTTC CASSIGSFYEQYF
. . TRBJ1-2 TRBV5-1 TGCGCCAGCAGCGATCCCCTCGCGGGGGGAAGCCGCTACACCTTC CASSDPLAGGSRYTF
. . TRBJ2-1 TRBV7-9 TGTGCCAGCAGCCGGACGGGGGAGCTCTACAATGAGCAGTTCTTC CASSRTGELYNEQFF
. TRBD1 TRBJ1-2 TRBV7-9 TGTGCCAGCAGCTTAGTTCAGGGGGCCCCTAACTATGGCTACACCTTC CASSLVQGAPNYGYTF
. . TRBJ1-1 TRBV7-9 TGTGCCAGCAGCTTAGGGCTGTTGAACACTGAAGCTTTCTTT CASSLGLLNTEAFF
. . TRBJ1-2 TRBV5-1 TGCGCCAGCAGCTGGGGAGGGGAAAATGGCTACACCTTC CASSWGGENGYTF
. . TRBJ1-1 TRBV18 TGTGCCAGCTCACCACATGGAATAAGGGGGACTGAAGCTTTCTTT CASSPHGIRGTEAFF
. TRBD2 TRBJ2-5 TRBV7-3 TGTGCCAGCAGCCGCCGGGCTAGCGGCCAAGAGACCCAGTACTTC CASSRRASGQETQYF
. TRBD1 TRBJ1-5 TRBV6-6 TGTGCCAGCAGTTCAACAGGGGTAGATCAGCCCCAGCATTTT CASSSTGVDQPQHF
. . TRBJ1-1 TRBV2 TGTGCCAGCAAGACAGACCTTAACACTGAAGCTTTCTTT CASKTDLNTEAFF
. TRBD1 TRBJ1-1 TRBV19 TGTGCCAGTAGCAAAGGGACAGGTACCAACACTGAAGCTTTCTTT CASSKGTGTNTEAFF
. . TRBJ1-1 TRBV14 TGTGCCAGCAGCCATTTGGTCCGGCCAGGGTCTGAAGCTTTCTTT CASSHLVRPGSEAFF
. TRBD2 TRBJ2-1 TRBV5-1 TGCGCCAGCAGCTTGGAGGTGCGGACTAGCGGTAACAATGAGCAGTTCTTC CASSLEVRTSGNNEQFF
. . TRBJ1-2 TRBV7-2 TGTGCCAGCAGCTTAAACGGGCGGGGCTGGTATGGCTACACCTTC CASSLNGRGWYGYTF